These T cell receptor beta chains were read from a single sample in a study of control samples from healthy donors and cancer patients. Repertoires were generated with immunoSEQ multiplex PCR, while TCRdb's copy carries only in-frame clones and drops some. The sample carries 40,000 to 60,000 clones, approximately 86% recorded once. The specimen was PBMCs. These receptor sequences come from a man aged 55 to 70 with head and neck cancer. CDR3s include the opening cysteine and the closing phenylalanine or tryptophan. A D gene is named only where the DNA matches it firmly. For some rows the clone size is stated as once, few or many, or as a class when expanded; others skip it.

size: -; V: TRBV3-1/TRBV3-2; J: TRBJ2-3; D: -; CDR3: CASSAPGLTDTQYF; DNA: TGTGCCAGCAGCGCACCGGGACTCACAGATACGCAGTATTTT
size: -; V: TRBV28; J: TRBJ2-7; D: TRBD2; CDR3: CASSQGLAGNYEQYF; DNA: TGTGCCAGCAGCCAAGGACTAGCGGGGAACTACGAGCAGTACTTC
size: -; V: TRBV6-5; J: TRBJ2-3; D: -; CDR3: CASRSGFTTDTQYF; DNA: TGTGCCAGCAGGTCGGGATTTACCACAGATACGCAGTATTTT
size: -; V: TRBV6-2/TRBV6-3; J: TRBJ1-1; D: -; CDR3: CASSPAGKGDTEAFF; DNA: TGTGCCAGCAGCCCTGCCGGGAAGGGGGACACTGAAGCTTTCTTT
size: -; V: TRBV11-2; J: TRBJ2-2; D: TRBD1; CDR3: CASKGGQGYTGELFF; DNA: TGTGCCAGCAAAGGGGGACAGGGGTACACCGGGGAGCTGTTTTTT
size: -; V: TRBV6-2/TRBV6-3; J: TRBJ2-1; D: -; CDR3: CASSYSFPRGGEQFF; DNA: TGTGCCAGCAGTTACTCTTTCCCTAGGGGAGGCGAGCAGTTCTTC
size: once; V: TRBV2; J: TRBJ1-1; D: -; CDR3: CASSRYLTEAFF; DNA: TGTGCCAGCAGTAGGTACCTGACTGAAGCTTTCTTT
size: -; V: TRBV5-6; J: TRBJ2-2; D: TRBD2; CDR3: CASSLELAAYTGELFF; DNA: TGTGCCAGCAGCTTGGAACTAGCGGCATACACCGGGGAGCTGTTTTTT
size: -; V: TRBV28; J: TRBJ1-2; D: TRBD1; CDR3: CASSSGQYQGYGYTF; DNA: TGTGCCAGCAGTTCGGGACAGTATCAAGGCTATGGCTACACCTTC
size: few; V: TRBV28; J: TRBJ1-4; D: TRBD1; CDR3: CASSPRQGGREKLFF; DNA: TGTGCCAGCTCTCCACGACAGGGGGGGCGAGAGAAACTGTTTTTT
size: -; V: TRBV4-2; J: TRBJ1-1; D: -; CDR3: CASSREATGGTEAFF; DNA: TGTGCCAGCAGCCGAGAGGCGACGGGGGGCACTGAAGCTTTCTTT
size: -; V: TRBV6-2/TRBV6-3; J: TRBJ2-1; D: TRBD2; CDR3: CASSYGTSGYNEQFF; DNA: TGTGCCAGCAGTTACGGGACTAGCGGGTACAATGAGCAGTTCTTC
size: -; V: TRBV11-2; J: TRBJ2-3; D: TRBD2; CDR3: CASSLERASGRVGTQYF; DNA: TGTGCCAGCAGCTTAGAAAGGGCTAGCGGGAGGGTTGGTACGCAGTATTTT
size: -; V: TRBV6-5; J: TRBJ1-2; D: -; CDR3: CASRGSGYGYTF; DNA: TGTGCCAGCCGAGGCTCTGGCTATGGCTACACCTTC
size: -; V: TRBV6-5; J: TRBJ2-1; D: TRBD1; CDR3: CASSSPGQGRKAEQFF; DNA: TGTGCCAGCAGTTCACCGGGACAGGGTCGAAAAGCGGAGCAGTTCTTC
size: -; V: TRBV7-9; J: TRBJ2-3; D: -; CDR3: CASSLVGVGLEDTQYF; DNA: TGTGCCAGCAGCTTAGTGGGGGTTGGTCTTGAAGATACGCAGTATTTT
size: -; V: TRBV19; J: TRBJ2-1; D: -; CDR3: CASKFSSGNEQFF; DNA: TGTGCCAGTAAGTTTAGCAGCGGCAATGAGCAGTTCTTC
size: -; V: TRBV19; J: TRBJ1-5; D: TRBD1; CDR3: CASSWRGTDSNQPQHF; DNA: TGTGCCAGTAGCTGGAGGGGGACAGATAGCAATCAGCCCCAGCATTTT
size: few; V: TRBV27; J: TRBJ2-1; D: -; CDR3: CASSPRTGGHYNEQFF; DNA: TGTGCCAGCAGTCCCCGCACAGGAGGACATTACAATGAGCAGTTCTTC
size: -; V: TRBV6-2/TRBV6-3; J: TRBJ2-7; D: TRBD2; CDR3: CASSYFPAGGPGGEQYF; DNA: TGTGCCAGCAGTTACTTCCCAGCGGGAGGGCCTGGGGGCGAGCAGTACTTC
size: -; V: TRBV19; J: TRBJ1-5; D: -; CDR3: CASSIGENQPQHF; DNA: TGTGCCAGTAGTATCGGGGAGAATCAGCCCCAGCATTTT
size: -; V: TRBV28; J: TRBJ1-2; D: -; CDR3: CASSFQGGYGYTF; DNA: TGTGCCAGCAGTTTCCAGGGAGGCTATGGCTACACCTTC
size: once; V: TRBV4-3; J: TRBJ1-1; D: -; CDR3: CASSQAPGMNTEAFF; DNA: TGCGCCAGCAGCCAAGCCCCCGGCATGAACACTGAAGCTTTCTTT
size: -; V: TRBV28; J: TRBJ1-6; D: TRBD1; CDR3: CASSYGDSRRFSPLHF; DNA: TGTGCCAGCAGTTACGGGGACAGCCGTCGATTTTCACCCCTCCACTTT
size: once; V: TRBV4-3; J: TRBJ1-3; D: -; CDR3: CASSQGYRVAGNTIYF; DNA: TGCGCCAGCAGCCAGGGTTACAGGGTTGCTGGAAACACCATATATTTT
size: -; V: TRBV7-6; J: TRBJ1-2; D: -; CDR3: CASSLNKKGLYGYTF; DNA: TGTGCCAGCAGCTTAAACAAGAAGGGGTTGTATGGCTACACCTTC
size: few; V: TRBV18; J: TRBJ1-5; D: -; CDR3: CASSPERSGVGQPQHF; DNA: TGTGCCAGCTCACCAGAGCGGTCTGGGGTTGGCCAGCCCCAGCATTTT
size: once; V: TRBV30; J: TRBJ2-5; D: -; CDR3: CAFTEQGLQETQYF; DNA: TGTGCCTTCACGGAACAGGGCCTACAAGAGACCCAGTACTTC
size: -; V: TRBV5-5; J: TRBJ2-5; D: -; CDR3: CASSFSPGKETQYF; DNA: TGTGCCAGCAGCTTTTCCCCGGGAAAAGAGACCCAGTACTTC
size: -; V: TRBV19; J: TRBJ1-5; D: -; CDR3: CATLIHPGSTDQPQHF; DNA: TGTGCCACCCTAATTCACCCGGGCAGTACTGATCAGCCCCAGCATTTT
size: -; V: TRBV6-1; J: TRBJ1-6; D: -; CDR3: CASSEVTGRSSPLHF; DNA: TGTGCCAGCAGTGAAGTCACAGGGAGGAGTTCACCCCTCCACTTT
size: -; V: TRBV27; J: TRBJ2-7; D: TRBD2; CDR3: CASRRSGGALSYEQYF; DNA: TGTGCCAGCAGAAGAAGCGGGGGGGCACTTTCCTACGAGCAGTACTTC
size: -; V: TRBV4-3; J: TRBJ1-4; D: -; CDR3: CASSQGRANEKLFF; DNA: TGCGCCAGCAGCCAGGGGCGGGCTAATGAAAAACTGTTTTTT
size: -; V: TRBV6-5; J: TRBJ1-5; D: -; CDR3: CASRNKRDQPQHF; DNA: TGTGCCAGCAGAAACAAGAGGGATCAGCCCCAGCATTTT
size: -; V: TRBV5-1; J: TRBJ2-2; D: TRBD1; CDR3: CASSIRDRANTGELFF; DNA: TGCGCCAGCAGCATAAGGGACAGAGCGAACACCGGGGAGCTGTTTTTT
size: -; V: TRBV5-1; J: TRBJ2-5; D: -; CDR3: CASSLESVETQYF; DNA: TGCGCCAGCAGCTTGGAATCTGTAGAGACCCAGTACTTC
size: -; V: TRBV6-2/TRBV6-3; J: TRBJ1-4; D: TRBD1; CDR3: CASSAGDSRGSGKLFF; DNA: TGTGCCAGCAGTGCCGGGGACAGCCGAGGTTCTGGAAAACTGTTTTTT
size: -; V: TRBV7-9; J: TRBJ2-3; D: -; CDR3: CASSPDTDTQYF; DNA: TGTGCCAGCAGCCCCGACACAGATACGCAGTATTTT
size: -; V: TRBV20-1; J: TRBJ1-4; D: TRBD1; CDR3: CSASDHDRGQEKLFF; DNA: TGCAGTGCTAGTGACCACGACAGGGGGCAAGAAAAACTGTTTTTT
size: -; V: TRBV6-2/TRBV6-3; J: TRBJ2-1; D: TRBD1; CDR3: CASSYSGTGGLEQFF; DNA: TGTGCCAGCAGTTACTCGGGGACAGGGGGTTTAGAGCAGTTCTTC
size: -; V: TRBV28; J: TRBJ1-3; D: -; CDR3: CASSTSTFSGNTIYF; DNA: TGTGCCAGCAGTACATCGACCTTCTCTGGAAACACCATATATTTT
size: -; V: TRBV5-1; J: TRBJ2-7; D: -; CDR3: CASSLNKDLEQYF; DNA: TGCGCCAGCAGCTTGAACAAAGATCTCGAGCAGTACTTC
size: -; V: TRBV29-1; J: TRBJ2-1; D: -; CDR3: CSVSSGSLSYNEQFF; DNA: TGCAGCGTTTCTTCCGGCTCCCTTTCCTACAATGAGCAGTTCTTC
size: -; V: TRBV6-5; J: TRBJ1-6; D: -; CDR3: CAGGVRVNSPLHF; DNA: TGTGCCGGGGGGGTCAGGGTGAATTCACCCCTCCACTTT
size: -; V: TRBV19; J: TRBJ1-1; D: -; CDR3: CASSMRGGGLNTEAFF; DNA: TGTGCCAGTAGTATGAGGGGAGGTGGGTTGAACACTGAAGCTTTCTTT
size: -; V: TRBV11-3; J: TRBJ2-1; D: -; CDR3: CASSPGPLGHEQFF; DNA: TGTGCCAGCAGCCCCGGACCTCTGGGGCATGAGCAGTTCTTC
size: -; V: TRBV5-8; J: TRBJ1-5; D: -; CDR3: CASSLLSNQPQHF; DNA: TGTGCCAGCAGCTTGCTCAGCAATCAGCCCCAGCATTTT
size: -; V: TRBV6-1; J: TRBJ2-2; D: TRBD1; CDR3: CASSEGTGDTGELFF; DNA: TGTGCCAGCAGTGAGGGGACAGGGGACACCGGGGAGCTGTTTTTT
size: -; V: TRBV6-2/TRBV6-3; J: TRBJ1-5; D: -; CDR3: CASSSRGRGLHQPQHF; DNA: TGTGCCAGCAGTTCCCGGGGTAGGGGTTTGCATCAGCCCCAGCATTTT
size: -; V: TRBV28; J: TRBJ2-6; D: TRBD2; CDR3: CATGGYYSGANVLTF; DNA: TGTGCCACCGGGGGGTATTACTCTGGGGCCAACGTCCTGACTTTC
size: -; V: TRBV18; J: TRBJ2-7; D: -; CDR3: CASSPSAGLDEQYF; DNA: TGTGCCAGCTCACCATCGGCAGGGTTGGACGAGCAGTACTTC
size: -; V: TRBV12-3/TRBV12-4; J: TRBJ1-5; D: -; CDR3: CASSLSGQPQHF; DNA: TGTGCCAGCAGTTTATCGGGTCAGCCCCAGCATTTT
size: -; V: TRBV23-1; J: TRBJ2-5; D: -; CDR3: CASSQSTPPPSASETQYF; DNA: TGCGCCAGCAGTCAATCAACCCCCCCACCTAGCGCGAGTGAGACCCAGTACTTC
size: -; V: TRBV7-2; J: TRBJ2-7; D: -; CDR3: CASRPGASSYEQYF; DNA: TGTGCCAGCAGGCCTGGGGCATCCTCCTACGAGCAGTACTTC
size: few; V: TRBV7-8; J: TRBJ1-3; D: -; CDR3: CASSPYPVGAGNTIYF; DNA: TGTGCCAGCAGCCCCTACCCCGTCGGGGCTGGAAACACCATATATTTT
size: -; V: TRBV25-1; J: TRBJ1-1; D: -; CDR3: CASSTTWDTEAFF; DNA: TGTGCCAGCAGTACAACGTGGGACACTGAAGCTTTCTTT
size: -; V: TRBV11-2; J: TRBJ2-5; D: TRBD2; CDR3: CASTPPVAGVQETQYF; DNA: TGTGCCAGCACCCCCCCGGTAGCGGGAGTCCAAGAGACCCAGTACTTC
size: -; V: TRBV5-1; J: TRBJ2-7; D: -; CDR3: CASSPDNQLYEQYF; DNA: TGCGCCAGCAGCCCCGACAACCAACTCTACGAGCAGTACTTC